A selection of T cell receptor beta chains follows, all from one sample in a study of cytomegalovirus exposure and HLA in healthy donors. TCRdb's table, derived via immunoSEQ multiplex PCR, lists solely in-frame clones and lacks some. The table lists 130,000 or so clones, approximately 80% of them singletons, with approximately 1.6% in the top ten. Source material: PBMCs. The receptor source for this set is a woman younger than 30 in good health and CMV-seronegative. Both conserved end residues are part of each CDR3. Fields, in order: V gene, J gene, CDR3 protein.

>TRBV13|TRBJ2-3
CASSLVGPDTQYF
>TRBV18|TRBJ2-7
CASSQGQGSSYEQYF
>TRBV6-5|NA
CASSLTQGDEQYF
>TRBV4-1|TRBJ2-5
CASRRQPAGGETQYF
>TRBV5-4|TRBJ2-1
CASSQARNSYNEQFF
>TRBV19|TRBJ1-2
CASTDRGIGGYTF
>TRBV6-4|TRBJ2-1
CASSDSDGSNEQFF
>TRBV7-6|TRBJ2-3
CASSLGSGTVGTQYF
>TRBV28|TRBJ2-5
CASRLTGKETQYF
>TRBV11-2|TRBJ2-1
CASSLDRLAGGIHEQFF
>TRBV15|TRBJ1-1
CATSLGTADFTEAFF
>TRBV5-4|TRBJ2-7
CASSTGGAWYEQYF
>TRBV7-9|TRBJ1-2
CASSSEGAKTGLYGYTF
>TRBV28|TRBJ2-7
CASSLQGASYEQYF
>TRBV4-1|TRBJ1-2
CASSPDRGVYGYTF
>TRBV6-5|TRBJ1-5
CASSYSGGNQPQHF
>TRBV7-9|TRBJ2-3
CASSRDSSTDTQYF
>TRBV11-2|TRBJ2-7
CASSLGRLSYEQYF
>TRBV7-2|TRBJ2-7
CASSPRDSSAEQYF
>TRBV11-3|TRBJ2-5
CASSPGQQETQYF
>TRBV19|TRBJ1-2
CASSRTGGGGGGYTF
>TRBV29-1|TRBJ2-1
CSVTPPGTSGRAANEQFF
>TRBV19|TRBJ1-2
CASSPMMRGYTF
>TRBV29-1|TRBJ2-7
CSVAGLADGYEQYF
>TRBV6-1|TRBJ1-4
CASSGREWGLDEKLFF
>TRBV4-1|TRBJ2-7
CGSSQEMGGSSSLEQYF
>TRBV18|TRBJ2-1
CASSRGGADYNEQFF
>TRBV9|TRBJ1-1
CASSVALTQGTEAFF
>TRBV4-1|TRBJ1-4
CASSPSGQGAENEKLFF
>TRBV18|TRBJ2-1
CASSPGDRVPNEQFF
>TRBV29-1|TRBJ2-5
CSVEDRGARETQYF
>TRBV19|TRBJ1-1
CASSIDRLNTEAFF
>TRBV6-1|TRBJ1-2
CASIHGGQGYGYTF
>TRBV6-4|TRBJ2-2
CASSSGTGNTGELFF
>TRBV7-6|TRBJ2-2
CASSQRLRLVEREITGELFF
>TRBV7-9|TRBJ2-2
CASSLYSGELFF
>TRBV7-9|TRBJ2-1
CASSKRPGLKYNEQFF
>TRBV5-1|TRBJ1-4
CASSPNVGDEKLFF
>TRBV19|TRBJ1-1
CASSRGWDTEAFF
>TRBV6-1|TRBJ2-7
CASTSTQSSYEQYF